The 18 T cell receptor beta chains given below trace back to one sample, sequenced in a study of cytomegalovirus exposure and HLA in healthy donors. It was with 60 Vbeta and 13 Jbeta primers that the PCR ran. Data came from immunoSEQ multiplex PCR; TCRdb stores just in-frame clones and leaves some out. The sample holds fewer than 150,000 clones; 60% to 85% are singletons and the top ten take less than 3.5%. Sequencing was done on a sample of PBMCs. Receptors originate from a woman between 35 and 50 years old in good health and CMV-seropositive.

Only a few counts were recorded for this clone. Here the CDR3 reads CASSVAWGGTGFSSYNEQFF. The CDR3, as DNA: TGTGCCAGCAGCGTAGCTTGGGGAGGTACAGGTTTCAGCTCCTACAATGAGCAGTTCTTC. The chain links TRBV9 to TRBJ2-1; D possibly corresponds to TRBD2 (6 bases). Trimming left V 0 bases short and J 0 bases short, with 22 bases between. The CDR3 contains 20 residues. Germline assignment: CDR1 SGDLS and CDR2 YYNGEE.

This clone was seen only once. Here the CDR3 DNA reads TGTGCCAGTAGTAGGAGGGCCAGCTCCTACGAGCAGTACTTC. Its protein product is CASSRRASSYEQYF. The chain combines TRBV19 with TRBJ2-7, with TRBD2 as a possible D gene (6 bases). Trimming pared 4 bases from V and 0 bases from J, leaving 10 bases between. The CDR3 has 14 residues. Germline CDR1 and CDR2: LNHDA and SQIVND (reference sequence). The complete variable domain, with remaining parts taken from reference TRBV19 and TRBJ2-7, reads DGGITQSPKYLFRKEGQNVTLSCEQNLNHDAMYWYRQDPGQGLRLIYYSQIVNDFQKGDIAEGYSVSREKKESFPLTVTSAQKNPTAFYLCASSRRASSYEQYFGPGTRLTVT.

This rearrangement joins TRBV5-5 to TRBJ1-1; 9 bases align to TRBD1. Germline V gene data show CDR1 as SGHKS and CDR2 as YYEKEE (reference sequence). The V and J ends lost 4 bases and 5 bases, in that order; junction bases with no gene match: 6. This CDR3 comprises 14 residues. The CDR3 nucleotides are TGTGCCAGCAGCCGGGGGGACAGGGAAACTGAAGCTTTCTTT. Its translation is CASSRGDRETEAFF.

Details on this clone: An end of the junction differs from the germline gene, which may be a read error. The V and J genes are TRBV4-3 and TRBJ2-7; TRBD2 aligns across 11 bases. The CDR3 has 16 residues. Germline CDR1 LGHNA, CDR2 YSLEER. CDR3 residues: CASSQDSTSGSFQQYF. For the CDR3, the DNA is TGCGCCAGCAGTCAAGATTCCACTAGCGGGAGTTTTCAGCAGTACTTC.

The CDR3 nucleotides are TGTGCCAGCTCCCACTCGGACAGTCGAGAGACCCAGTACTTC. Translation: CASSHSDSRETQYF. This chain uses TRBV18 with TRBJ2-5, with D possibly being TRBD1 (6 bases). Looked up from germline, CDR1 is KGHSH and CDR2 is LQKENI. V lost 6 bases to trimming and J lost 4 bases, with 15 bases between them. This CDR3 contains 14 residues. The entire variable domain, with the rest obtained from reference TRBV18 and TRBJ2-5, is as follows: NAGVMQNPRHLVRRRGQEARLRCSPMKGHSHVYWYRQLPEEGLKFMVYLQKENIIDESGMPKERFSAEFPKEGPSILRIQQVVRGDSAAYFCASSHSDSRETQYFGPGTRLLVL.

Concerning this clone: Other nucleotide sequences in the sample specify the same CDR3. The chain joins TRBV5-4 to TRBJ1-5; unclear D gene. Germline-derived CDR1 and CDR2 are SGHNT and YYREEE (reference sequence). Trimming stripped 0 bases from V and 4 bases from J, with 8 bases between. This CDR3 spans 14 amino acids. The CDR3 reads CASSLEGGNQPQHF. In DNA, the CDR3 is TGTGCCAGCAGCTTGGAAGGAGGGAATCAGCCCCAGCATTTT.

This sequence joins TRBV5-3 and TRBJ1-6, with D perhaps matching TRBD1 (5 bases). TRBV5-3 is filed as an ORF, its function uncertain. This CDR3 is 16 amino acids long. The V end was cut by 0 bases, the J end by 8 bases, with 15 bases between. In DNA, the CDR3 is TGTGCCAGAAGCTTGGCCTGGGGAGGGGAGGATTCACCCCTCCACTTT. Residues: CARSLAWGGEDSPLHF.

The genes are TRBV6-1 and TRBJ1-5; D gene unclear. V lost 3 bases, J lost 3 bases, and 12 bases lay in between. The CDR3 has 15 amino acids. Germline values: CDR1 MNHNS, CDR2 SASEGT. This CDR3 reads CASSEVWADNQPQHF. CDR3 coding DNA: TGTGCCAGCAGTGAGGTTTGGGCTGACAATCAGCCCCAGCATTTT.

CDR3 coding DNA: TGTGCCAGCAGACAGGGGGCTTACGAGCAGTACTTC. Protein: CASRQGAYEQYF. The V and J genes are TRBV6-1 and TRBJ2-7; 9 nucleotides match TRBD1. This CDR3 has 12 amino acids. Losses at the gene ends were 6 bases for V and 4 bases for J; bases not matched to a gene: 1. Germline V gives CDR1 MNHNS, CDR2 SASEGT.

The chain uses TRBV10-3 and TRBJ2-5; perhaps TRBD1 as D (5 bases). V was cut by 2 bases and J by 5 bases, with 12 bases left in between. Germline values: CDR1 ENHRY, CDR2 SYGVKD. The CDR3 runs to 14 residues. CDR3 in DNA: TGTGCCATCAGTGAGGGCAGGGATGGGGAGACCCAGTACTTC. Its protein product is CAISEGRDGETQYF.

The chain is built from TRBV5-4 and TRBJ2-7; the D gene is possibly TRBD1 (6 bases). Germline loops: CDR1 SGHNT, CDR2 YYREEE (reference sequence). The germline V and J ends were trimmed by 1 base and 5 bases, with 10 bases remaining between them. The CDR3 length is 13 residues. CDR3 in DNA: TGTGCCAGCAGCTTGAACAGGGCGCACGAGCAGTACTTC. Encoded protein: CASSLNRAHEQYF.

This chain connects TRBV27 to TRBJ1-1; tentatively, D is TRBD1 (6 bases). Trimming stripped 2 bases from V and 4 bases from J, with 14 bases between. CDR3 length: 15 residues. The germline gives CDR1 MNHEY, CDR2 SMNVEV (reference sequence). The CDR3 here is CASSLRGALGTEAFF. The DNA for the CDR3 is TGTGCCAGCAGTTTACGGGGGGCGCTCGGCACTGAAGCTTTCTTT.

The gene calls are TRBV2 and TRBJ2-1, with D possibly being TRBD2 (5 bases). Per the germline V gene, CDR1 is SNHLY and CDR2 is FYNNEI. The CDR3 has 13 amino acids. Trimming stripped 3 bases from V and 6 bases from J, with 9 bases between. CDR3 loop: CASSERATNEQFF. CDR3 in DNA: TGTGCCAGCAGTGAGAGGGCAACCAATGAGCAGTTCTTC.

The CDR3 region has the DNA TGTGCCAGCAGCACAGCGGTCGGCAGGGGAGAGACCCAGTACTTC. This encodes CASSTAVGRGETQYF. This chain connects TRBV9 to TRBJ2-5; a weak D match, TRBD1 (6 bases). V shed 4 bases and J shed 4 bases, with 17 bases lying between them. Germline V gene data show CDR1 as SGDLS and CDR2 as YYNGEE. The CDR3 is 15 amino acids.

The V gene is TRBV14, the J gene TRBJ1-3; 7 positions agree with TRBD1. Germline V gene lookup returns CDR1 SGHDN and CDR2 FVKESK. Unmatched junction bases numbered 10, after V lost 2 bases and J lost 0 bases. The CDR3 has 18 residues. In DNA form, the CDR3 reads TGTGCCAGCAGCCAATTACAACGGGGACAGATCTCTGGAAACACCATATATTTT. This sequence encodes CASSQLQRGQISGNTIYF.

The chain links TRBV6-1 to TRBJ2-3, with D perhaps TRBD1 (5 bases). The germline V and J ends were trimmed by 8 bases and 0 bases, with 15 bases remaining between them. There are 15 residues in the CDR3. Germline values: CDR1 MNHNS, CDR2 SASEGT. CDR3 bases: TGTGCCAGCGACCGCGCAGCAGGGAGCACAGATACGCAGTATTTT. It codes for CASDRAAGSTDTQYF.

The chain links TRBV14 to TRBJ2-3, with D maybe TRBD1 (5 bases). The germline V gene encodes CDR1 SGHDN and CDR2 FVKESK. The CDR3 length is 14 residues. Trimming shortened V by 4 bases and J by 1 base, and 9 bases separated the two germline ends. CDR3 sequence reads: CASSLGAGTDTQYF. CDR3 coding DNA: TGTGCCAGCAGCCTTGGGGCGGGCACAGATACGCAGTATTTT.

The chain joins TRBV9 to TRBJ2-5; D unresolved. The CDR3 runs to 13 residues. CDR1 and CDR2 from the germline V gene are SGDLS and YYNGEE. Trimming removed 2 bases from V and 2 bases from J, with 7 bases in between. The CDR3 reads CASSVEQQETQYF. CDR3 nucleotides: TGTGCCAGCAGCGTTGAACAGCAAGAGACCCAGTACTTC.